This T cell receptor beta chain was recovered during a study of T cell responses to AZD1222 COVID-19 vaccine. Study summary: Both about-4-week and about-12-week second-dose recipients were combined. General study results and limits: Vaccine-related CD4 TCRs covered spike, predominating at 160-218 and 743-854.

The protocol was immunoSEQ multiplex PCR, while the TCRdb copy is restricted to in-frame clones and leaves out a portion. This repertoire shows 100,000 to 120,000 clones, around 90% found once; its top ten account for roughly 3.2%. As for this clone: The antigen is undetermined.

V lost 4 bases, J lost 4 bases, and 9 bases lay in between. Germline V lookup: CDR1 MNHEY, CDR2 SVGAGI. This CDR3 comprises 13 residues. This receptor was taken from an adult in good health. Source: peripheral blood, taken on day 0 of AZD1222 vaccination. The V gene is TRBV6-5, the J gene TRBJ2-3, with a tentative D call TRBD2 (6 bases). The CDR3 nucleotides are TGTGCCAGCAGTTCCCCGGGGGCAGATACGCAGTATTTT. The encoded protein is CASSSPGADTQYF.